This TCR beta chain derives from a study of human T cells and chemical hapten exposure. In the case of this clonotype: Its cognate antigen is unknown.

Study findings and constraints: Healthy people's immune response may differ from that of the donors, who had alopecia.

The time point is: pre-sensitization, week 0. Regarding treatment: therapeutic diphenylcyclopropenone sensitization with weekly scalp DPC. Individual cDNA molecules (in the library) carried attached unique molecular identifiers. TCRdb reprocessed the RACE reads via MiXCR and lists one record per CDR3 protein. The sample shows 240,000 or so distinct CDR3 sequences, approximately 8.4% of them seen only once. Sequencing was performed on whole blood, taken in connection with sensitization to the hapten diphenylcyclopropenone (DPC). This TCR derives from a woman in her forties with alopecia areata. Some clones in this sample may be carry-over from other donors' samples.

The CDR3 coding sequence is TGTGCCAGCAGCCCCGAAATGCGGACGACTGAAGCTTTCTTT. Translating gives CASSPEMRTTEAFF. The gene calls are TRBV7-6 and TRBJ1-1, with unresolved D. The germline CDR1 and CDR2 sequences are SGHVS and FNYEAQ. The CDR3 extends over 14 amino acids. V was cut by 5 bases and J by 5 bases, with 15 bases left in between. The full variable domain, completed using reference TRBV7-6 and TRBJ1-1, is GAGVSQSPRYKVTKRGQDVALRCDPISGHVSLYWYRQALGQGPEFLTYFNYEAQQDKSGLPNDRFSAERPEGSISTLTIQRTEQRDSAMYRCASSPEMRTTEAFFGQGTRLTVV.